These 26 T cell receptor beta chains share one sample of origin, sequenced in a study of blood T cell repertoires in COVID-19. Sequencing used immunoSEQ multiplex PCR; TCRdb keeps in-frame clones, though not all of them. The sample has 300,000 to 350,000 clones, 83% seen once. The sample consisted of peripheral blood. All receptors derive from a man aged 25 to 45 with active or convalescent COVID-19.

This sequence joins TRBV27 and TRBJ1-1; D perhaps matches TRBD1 (6 bases). V lost 2 bases, J lost 3 bases, and 13 bases lay in between. Germline loops: CDR1 MNHEY, CDR2 SMNVEV (reference sequence). The CDR3 is 15 residues long. The CDR3, as DNA: TGTGCCAGCAGTTTAAGGGGGGCGGGGGACACTGAAGCTTTCTTT. It translates to CASSLRGAGDTEAFF.

The V and J genes are TRBV6-2 or TRBV6-3 and TRBJ1-2; weak D call: TRBD1 (6 bases). Germline lookup yields CDR1 MNHEY and CDR2 SVGEGT. This CDR3 comprises 14 residues. V was trimmed by 2 bases and J by 3 bases, leaving 10 bases between them. The CDR3 reads CASSYPHRDYGYTF. The CDR3 DNA sequence: TGTGCCAGCAGTTACCCCCACAGGGACTATGGCTACACCTTC.

The chain combines TRBV6-5 with TRBJ2-2; perhaps TRBD2 as D (6 bases). V was shortened by 7 bases and J by 5 bases, with 8 bases between the two germline ends. This CDR3 is 12 amino acids long. In germline, CDR1 is MNHEY, CDR2 SVGAGI. CDR3 region: CASTRGTGELFF. CDR3 in DNA: TGTGCCAGCACCCGGGGGACCGGGGAGCTGTTTTTT.

The chain recombines TRBV2 with TRBJ2-3, with TRBD2 as a possible D gene (5 bases). CDR1 is SNHLY and CDR2 is FYNNEI in the germline V gene. This CDR3 region has 14 residues. The V end lost 5 bases, the J end lost 4 bases, and 13 bases lay between the germline ends. Here the CDR3 reads CASSWSEGADTQYF. The CDR3 DNA follows: TGTGCCAGCAGTTGGAGTGAGGGAGCAGATACGCAGTATTTT.

The rearrangement links TRBV5-1 to TRBJ1-5; D is possibly TRBD1 (5 bases). The germline V and J ends were trimmed by 4 bases and 7 bases, with 15 bases remaining between them. Germline lookup yields CDR1 SGHRS and CDR2 YFSETQ. The CDR3 sequence is 14 residues long. The CDR3 DNA is TGCGCCAGCAGCCAGCAGGGAGGGGAGCAGCCCCAGCATTTT. As protein: CASSQQGGEQPQHF.

This rearrangement joins TRBV11-2 to TRBJ2-3; 7 bases fit TRBD2. CDR3 length: 15 amino acids. V dropped 6 bases and J dropped 4; count of bases not matched to a gene: 10. Germline V gene lookup returns CDR1 SGHAT and CDR2 FQNNGV. The chain's CDR3 is CASSASGPGADTQYF. The CDR3 DNA reads TGTGCCAGCAGTGCTAGCGGTCCTGGAGCAGATACGCAGTATTTT. The full variable domain, in which reference TRBV11-2 and TRBJ2-3 provide the parts outside the CDR3, is EAGVAQSPRYKIIEKRQSVAFWCNPISGHATLYWYQQILGQGPKLLIQFQNNGVVDDSQLPKDRFSAERLKGVDSTLKIQPAKLEDSAVYLCASSASGPGADTQYFGPGTRLTVL.

The chain uses TRBV4-1 and TRBJ1-2, with TRBD1 matching 8 bases. The CDR3 spans 15 residues. The germline V gene has CDR1 MGHRA and CDR2 YSYEKL. The trim removed 4 bases at V and 2 bases at J, leaving 6 bases unmatched. DNA for the CDR3: TGCGCCAGCAGCCCCTACTGGACAGGGAACTATGGCTACACCTTC. As protein: CASSPYWTGNYGYTF.

The chain has TRBV12-3 or TRBV12-4 and TRBJ1-1, with TRBD1 as a possible D gene (5 bases). This CDR3 spans 13 amino acids. The V and J ends lost 8 bases and 3 bases respectively, with 13 bases between them. In nucleotides, the CDR3 is TGTGCCAGCTCAGCAGGGCAGGACACTGAAGCTTTCTTT. Encoded protein: CASSAGQDTEAFF.

The chain combines TRBV7-9 with TRBJ1-1, with 7 bases aligning to TRBD1. This CDR3 region has 16 residues. With 5 bases clipped from V and 0 bases from J, the junction kept 9 bases outside the gene matches. Germline-derived CDR1 and CDR2 are SEHNR and FQNEAQ (reference sequence). CDR3 region: CASSPGTAQMNTEAFF. The CDR3 DNA is TGTGCCAGCAGCCCAGGGACAGCCCAGATGAACACTGAAGCTTTCTTT.

V gene TRBV19 combines with J gene TRBJ2-1; D ambiguous. Trimming pared 0 bases from V and 4 bases from J, leaving 7 bases between. The CDR3 runs to 14 residues. CDR1 is LNHDA, CDR2 SQIVND, per germline (reference sequence). The CDR3, as DNA: TGTGCCAGTAGTATAGATCATGAGTACAATGAGCAGTTCTTC. Its protein product is CASSIDHEYNEQFF. Drawing the rest from reference TRBV19 and TRBJ2-1, the complete variable domain is DGGITQSPKYLFRKEGQNVTLSCEQNLNHDAMYWYRQDPGQGLRLIYYSQIVNDFQKGDIAEGYSVSREKKESFPLTVTSAQKNPTAFYLCASSIDHEYNEQFFGPGTRLTVL.

The chain is built from TRBV30 and TRBJ2-1; D is perhaps TRBD1 (5 bases). V lost 4 bases to trimming and J lost 3 bases, with 13 bases between them. Germline V gene lookup returns CDR1 GTSNPN and CDR2 SVGIG (reference sequence). CDR3 length: 14 amino acids. The DNA of the CDR3 is TGTGCCTGGACTCTTCCCAGGGACTACAATGAGCAGTTCTTC. Translated, it gives CAWTLPRDYNEQFF.

This chain links TRBV19 with TRBJ2-7; the D gene is possibly TRBD2 (7 bases). The germline V and J ends were trimmed by 5 bases and 9 bases, with 20 bases remaining between them. CDR1 is LNHDA, CDR2 SQIVND, per germline (reference sequence). CDR3 size: 14 residues. CDR3 DNA: TGTGCCAGTAGTCCTTCGGGTGAAGGGGGGGTGCAGTACTTC. Translating gives CASSPSGEGGVQYF.

The chain employs TRBV11-2 and TRBJ1-2; D is undetermined. Germline V CDR1 and CDR2: SGHAT, FQNNGV. V was pared by 5 bases and J by 4 bases, with 17 bases between. CDR3 length: 15 amino acids. The CDR3, as DNA: TGTGCCAGCAGCCGCGGGGTCGGCAGCCGCTATGGCTACACCTTC. Translating gives CASSRGVGSRYGYTF. Full variable domain (remainder filled in from reference TRBV11-2 and TRBJ1-2): EAGVAQSPRYKIIEKRQSVAFWCNPISGHATLYWYQQILGQGPKLLIQFQNNGVVDDSQLPKDRFSAERLKGVDSTLKIQPAKLEDSAVYLCASSRGVGSRYGYTFGSGTRLTVV.

J is TRBJ2-7 and V is TRBV13; 7 bases match TRBD1. The CDR3 contains 16 residues. The junction had 14 bases not matched to a gene; V was cut back by 4 bases and J by 5 bases. Germline CDR1 and CDR2: PRHDT and FYEKMQ (reference sequence). CDR3: CASSSSSARGSHEQYF. CDR3 sequence (DNA): TGTGCCAGCAGCTCCAGTTCGGCCAGGGGGTCCCACGAGCAGTACTTC.

In DNA form, the CDR3 reads TGTGCCACCTCCGACTCACAGAACACTGAAGCTTTCTTT. This sequence encodes CATSDSQNTEAFF. The rearrangement links TRBV24-1 to TRBJ1-1; no firm D call. The germline V gene encodes CDR1 KGHDR and CDR2 SFDVKD. Trimming stripped 9 bases from V and 1 base from J, with 11 bases between. The length of the CDR3 is 13 residues.

This clone was observed a single time. The chain has TRBV6-5 and TRBJ2-3, with a weak D call TRBD1 (6 bases). CDR3 length: 15 amino acids. Trimming took 7 bases from V and 3 from J, leaving 17 bases between them. Germline V CDR1 and CDR2: MNHEY, SVGAGI. The CDR3 nucleotides read TGTGCCAGCATCGACATAGGGGGAAATACAGATACGCAGTATTTT. Protein: CASIDIGGNTDTQYF.

The chain joins TRBV4-3 to TRBJ2-7; 7 bases agree with TRBD2. J gave up 7 bases and V 4 bases, and 13 bases lay outside the gene matches. CDR1 and CDR2 from the germline V gene are LGHNA and YSLEER. The CDR3 is made up of 15 amino acids. The CDR3 loop is CASSPNGGRAGEQYF. CDR3 in DNA: TGCGCCAGCAGCCCCAACGGCGGGAGAGCAGGGGAGCAGTACTTC.

The V call is TRBV28, the J call TRBJ1-3, with 7 bases matching TRBD1. V gave up 5 bases and J gave up 7 bases; unmatched junction bases: 8. From germline, CDR1 is MDHEN and CDR2 SYDVKM. CDR3 length equals 14 residues. The CDR3 coding sequence is TGTGCCAGCAGTCCGTCGACAGGGAGTAACACCATATATTTT. Residues: CASSPSTGSNTIYF.

The CDR3 sequence: CASSERVAYIQYF. The CDR3 nucleotides read TGTGCCAGCAGTGAAAGGGTAGCGTACATTCAGTACTTC. The chain employs TRBV6-1 and TRBJ2-4; D is possibly TRBD2 (5 bases). CDR1 is MNHNS, CDR2 SASEGT, per germline. The V gene lost 2 bases and the J gene lost 8 bases, with 10 bases spanning the gap. This CDR3 comprises 13 residues.

This chain uses TRBV7-8 with TRBJ2-7, with TRBD2 matching 8 bases. Germline V gene lookup returns CDR1 SGHVS and CDR2 FQNEAQ. V lost 3 bases to trimming and J lost 4 bases; unmatched junction nucleotides: 11. The CDR3 is made up of 16 amino acids. CDR3: CASSLRDGRAAYEQYF. In nucleotides, the CDR3 is TGTGCCAGCAGCTTGCGGGACGGGAGGGCTGCTTACGAGCAGTACTTC.

The rearrangement joins TRBV11-1 to TRBJ2-1; 14 nucleotides agree with TRBD2. Looked up from germline, CDR1 is SGHAT and CDR2 is FQDESV (reference sequence). V dropped 5 bases and J dropped 10; count of bases not matched to a gene: 7. This CDR3 is built from 15 residues. The CDR3 spells CASSPRLAGGREQFF. The CDR3 DNA is TGTGCCAGCAGCCCTCGACTAGCGGGAGGGAGGGAGCAGTTCTTC. The full variable domain, completed using reference TRBV11-1 and TRBJ2-1, is EAEVAQSPRYKITEKSQAVAFWCDPISGHATLYWYRQILGQGPELLVQFQDESVVDDSQLPKDRFSAERLKGVDSTLKIQPAELGDSAMYLCASSPRLAGGREQFFGPGTRLTVL.

V and J are TRBV5-5 and TRBJ2-1, with TRBD1 matching 10 bases. V dropped 3 bases and J dropped 4; count of bases not matched to a gene: 4. Germline-derived CDR1 and CDR2 are SGHKS and YYEKEE (reference sequence). This CDR3 is 15 amino acids long. CDR3 DNA sequence: TGTGCCAGCAGCTCTAGACAGGGGGCATACAATGAGCAGTTCTTC. Its protein is CASSSRQGAYNEQFF. Using reference TRBV5-5 and TRBJ2-1 for the parts outside the CDR3, the full variable domain is DAGVTQSPTHLIKTRGQQVTLRCSPISGHKSVSWYQQVLGQGPQFIFQYYEKEERGRGNFPDRFSARQFPNYSSELNVNALLLGDSALYLCASSSRQGAYNEQFFGPGTRLTVL.

This clone was observed a single time. The chain has TRBV2 and TRBJ1-1; unclear D gene. The CDR3 runs to 14 residues. CDR1 and CDR2 from the germline V gene are SNHLY and FYNNEI. V was cut by 3 bases and J by 1 base, with 9 bases left in between. The CDR3 DNA follows: TGTGCCAGCAGTGATTCGGCAGGGAACACTGAAGCTTTCTTT. Its translation: CASSDSAGNTEAFF. Full variable domain (outside the CDR3, taken from reference TRBV2 and TRBJ1-1): EPEVTQTPSHQVTQMGQEVILRCVPISNHLYFYWYRQILGQKVEFLVSFYNNEISEKSEIFDDQFSVERPDGSNFTLKIRSTKLEDSAMYFCASSDSAGNTEAFFGQGTRLTVV.

This clone occurred a few times. The chain has TRBV11-2 and TRBJ2-1, with 9 bases that match TRBD2. The V and J ends lost 5 bases and 0 bases, in that order; junction bases with no gene match: 2. The germline CDR1 and CDR2 sequences are SGHAT and FQNNGV. There are 15 residues in the CDR3. CDR3 nucleotides: TGTGCCAGCAGCCTTAGCGGGGGCTCCTACAATGAGCAGTTCTTC. It translates to CASSLSGGSYNEQFF.

The chain combines TRBV4-1 with TRBJ2-1; 9 bases are shared with TRBD2. Germline trimming cut 1 base from V and 4 bases from J; bases unmatched to any gene: 5. Per germline, CDR1 MGHRA and CDR2 YSYEKL. The CDR3 contains 16 residues. CDR3 protein: CASSQVERGAYNEQFF. The CDR3 bases are TGCGCCAGCAGCCAAGTGGAGCGGGGGGCGTACAATGAGCAGTTCTTC.

The chain is built from TRBV4-1 and TRBJ2-6; D unclear. The V gene lost 2 bases and the J gene lost 0 bases, with 14 bases spanning the gap. The CDR3 sequence is 18 residues long. Germline lookup yields CDR1 MGHRA and CDR2 YSYEKL. The CDR3 reads CASSQFLPGGSGANVLTF. The CDR3, as DNA: TGCGCCAGCAGCCAATTCTTGCCAGGTGGCTCTGGGGCCAACGTCCTGACTTTC.